These T cell receptor beta chains were read from a single sample in a study of T cell responses to AZD1222 COVID-19 vaccine. The method was immunoSEQ multiplex PCR; TCRdb's version includes in-frame clones alone and lacks a portion of them. The sample totals about 140,000 clones. The sequencing sample was made of peripheral blood. These receptors were obtained from an adult in good health. Each CDR3 is given with its conserved first and last residue. A D gene is named only where the DNA matches it firmly.

TRBJ2-3 - TRBV5-4 TGTGCCAGCAGCCGGGACTCCCTGAGCGCAGATACGCAGTATTTT CASSRDSLSADTQYF
TRBJ2-3 - TRBV6-1 TGTGCCAGCAGTGGGACTCCCCTGCCCCCAGATACGCAGTATTTT CASSGTPLPPDTQYF
TRBJ1-6 - TRBV11-3 TGTGCCAGCAGCTTAGATCGGGTTTCACCCCTCCACTTT CASSLDRVSPLHF
TRBJ1-6 - TRBV30 TGTGCCTGGAGCTCCGGTTTTAGGAGTTCACCCCTCCACTTT CAWSSGFRSSPLHF
TRBJ2-5 - TRBV7-9 TGTGCCAGCAGCCCCAGGGTGAACCAAGAGACCCAGTACTTC CASSPRVNQETQYF
TRBJ1-2 TRBD1 TRBV7-9 TGTGCCAGCAGGGCGGTAGGGGGCAACTATGGCTACACCTTC CASRAVGGNYGYTF
TRBJ1-2 TRBD1 TRBV6-5 TGTGCCAGCAGCCTCGACAGGGACTATGGCTACACCTTC CASSLDRDYGYTF
TRBJ1-2 - TRBV11-3 TGTGCCAGCAGCCGGGTCCGGCTGGCAAGAGGCTACACCTTC CASSRVRLARGYTF
TRBJ1-5 - TRBV28 TGTGCCAGCAGTGAAAGGAGGGATAGCAATCAGCCCCAGCATTTT CASSERRDSNQPQHF
TRBJ1-6 - TRBV6-5 TGTGCCAGCAACCAGGGACGGGGATATAATTCACCCCTCCACTTT CASNQGRGYNSPLHF
TRBJ1-1 - TRBV6-5 TGTGCCAGCAGTTACGGGGGAGGGGAAGGGCGAGCTTTCTTT CASSYGGGEGRAFF
TRBJ1-5 - TRBV5-1 TGCGCCAGCAGCCGACCCCCCCCTACAGGCCCCTATCAGCCCCAGCATTTT CASSRPPPTGPYQPQHF
TRBJ2-2 TRBD2 TRBV3-1/TRBV3-2 TGTGCCAGCAGCCAACGCTTTAGCGGGGGTGGTGCCGGGGAGCTGTTTTTT CASSQRFSGGGAGELFF
TRBJ1-3 - TRBV5-1 TGCGCCAGCAGCCCCCTCTCTGGAAACACCATATATTTT CASSPLSGNTIYF
TRBJ1-1 - TRBV6-2/TRBV6-3 TGTGCCAGCACTTACACAGGGAACACTGAAGCTTTCTTT CASTYTGNTEAFF
TRBJ1-1 - TRBV14 TGTGCCAGCAGCCTCGGAGGGGTAATCGCTTTCTTT CASSLGGVIAFF
TRBJ1-2 - TRBV4-1 TGCGCCAGCAGCCAAGGCAACAGGGCCTATGGCTACACCTTC CASSQGNRAYGYTF
TRBJ1-4 - TRBV21-1 TGTGCCAGCGGGAACAAAGGGAGAGGAGAAAAACTGTTTTTT CASGNKGRGEKLFF
TRBJ1-5 - TRBV6-4 TGTGCCAGCAGTGACTCGGGGTGGGATGGACAGCCCCAGCATTTT CASSDSGWDGQPQHF
TRBJ2-1 TRBD2 TRBV6-2/TRBV6-3 TGTGCCAGCAGCCACAGCGGGGGGGCCATCTCCTACAATGAGCAGTTCTTC CASSHSGGAISYNEQFF
TRBJ2-1 - TRBV11-3 TGTGCCAGCAGCTTAGGGCGCCAGGGTGGTGAGCAGTTCTTC CASSLGRQGGEQFF
TRBJ1-3 - TRBV3-1/TRBV3-2 TGTGCCAGCAGCCAAGACGTGTCCGCTGGAAACACCATATATTTT CASSQDVSAGNTIYF
TRBJ2-2 - TRBV6-5 TGTGCCAGCATCCGAGGGGACACCGGGGAGCTGTTTTTT CASIRGDTGELFF
TRBJ1-6 - TRBV5-1 TGCGCCAGCAGCTTGGTATTTTCTGAGGGTAATTCACCCCTCCACTTT CASSLVFSEGNSPLHF
TRBJ2-2 TRBD2 TRBV6-5 TGTGCCAGCACCCTAGCGGGGGGGAACACCGGGGAGCTGTTTTTT CASTLAGGNTGELFF
TRBJ1-2 - TRBV11-3 TGTGCCAGCAGCCCTGGCGGAGGGCTTAGCTATGGCTACACCTTC CASSPGGGLSYGYTF
TRBJ2-1 - TRBV7-3 TGTGCCAGCAGCCCTACCCCGGGCGGGGCCCACAATGAGCAGTTCTTC CASSPTPGGAHNEQFF
TRBJ2-1 TRBD1 TRBV5-1 TGCGCCAGCAGCTTATACGACAGGGCGGGCGGGAATGAGCAGTTCTTC CASSLYDRAGGNEQFF
TRBJ2-7 TRBD1 TRBV29-1 TGCAGCGTTCGACAGGGGATCTCCTACGAGCAGTACTTC CSVRQGISYEQYF
TRBJ1-2 - TRBV3-1/TRBV3-2 TGTGCCAGCAGCCCCTTGACAGATAGAAACTATGGCTACACCTTC CASSPLTDRNYGYTF
TRBJ2-5 TRBD2 TRBV18 TGTGCCAGCTCACCACTACTAGCGGGGGGTTCCCACCAAGAGACCCAGTACTTC CASSPLLAGGSHQETQYF
TRBJ1-2 - TRBV18 TGTGCCAGCTCACCAATTCTAGGACACCCACGAGGGGGTGGCTACACCTTC CASSPILGHPRGGGYTF
TRBJ1-2 - TRBV19 TGTGCCAGTAGTATAGATTACTATGGCTACACCTTC CASSIDYYGYTF
TRBJ1-1 - TRBV7-9 TGTGCCAGCAGCAAAGGGACACTCACTGAAGCTTTCTTT CASSKGTLTEAFF
TRBJ1-6 TRBD1 TRBV6-5 TGTGCCATTAGGGGACAGCTTAATTCACCCCTCCACTTT CAIRGQLNSPLHF
TRBJ1-1 - TRBV19 TGTGCCAGTAGGGTTGGGGGAGGGACTGAAGCTTTCTTT CASRVGGGTEAFF
TRBJ2-7 - TRBV30 TGTGCCTGGAGTCGGGGACACCCCTTCCTCTACGAGCAGTACTTC CAWSRGHPFLYEQYF